This record looks at one T cell receptor beta chain sequence and its context. Its antigen is still unknown. TCRdb's table, derived via immunoSEQ multiplex PCR, lists solely in-frame clones and lacks some. The sample consists of roughly 420,000 clones, about 91% of them appearing once. Germline CDR1 and CDR2: SGHDT and YYEEEE. V gave up 5 bases and J gave up 3 bases; unmatched junction bases: 5. The CDR3 totals 13 residues. This entry is derived from a study of Ad26.COV2.S vaccination and SARS-CoV-2 variants. Study-level points and caveats: The study found higher spike-specific TCR breadth in vaccine than placebo recipients.

Treatment given: 15 to 20 received Ad26.COV2.S at low or high dose, single or two shots; several received placebo; per-sample allocation not given. Specimens were obtained on day 63 following the first vaccine or placebo injection. This receptor was taken from a person between 18 and 59 years old who received the Ad26.COV2.S COVID-19 vaccine or a placebo. The sequenced sample was peripheral blood, obtained in a trial of Ad26.COV2.S vaccine versus placebo. The rearrangement joins TRBV5-6 to TRBJ2-7; the match to TRBD1 covers 7 bases. CDR3 bases: TGTGCCAGCAGGCCCGGGACAGACTACGAGCAGTACTTC. Translated, it gives CASRPGTDYEQYF. Variable domain in full (rest from reference TRBV5-6 and TRBJ2-7): DAGVTQSPTHLIKTRGQQVTLRCSPKSGHDTVSWYQQALGQGPQFIFQYYEEEERQRGNFPDRFSGHQFPNYSSELNVNALLLGDSALYLCASRPGTDYEQYFGPGTRLTVT.